The T cell receptor beta chain under discussion was sequenced for a study of neoadjuvant anti-PD-1 for oral cavity cancer. Overall study context: Nivolumab at 3 mg/kg was mostly given biweekly, three to four doses, pre-surgery. Non-progressing patients received a fourth nivolumab dose near day 43, then surgery on days 50-56.

This CDR3 spans 18 amino acids. Per germline, CDR1 SGDLS and CDR2 YYNGEE. V was pared by 4 bases and J by 3 bases, with 22 bases between. Blood libraries mostly used roughly 520 ng genomic DNA, six replicates each. Clones were read by immunoSEQ multiplex PCR, and TCRdb kept only the in-frame ones, dropping some. This sample yields 55,000 to 75,000 clones, of which more than 65% are seen a single time; just over 2.5% belongs to the top ten. Patients had HPV-negative, locally advanced oral cavity squamous cell carcinoma. The chain is built from TRBV9 and TRBJ2-2; maybe TRBD2 (7 bases). This material consisted of PBMCs, taken before nivolumab (anti-PD-1) treatment. The origin of this receptor is a person between 40 and 80 years old with oral cavity squamous cell carcinoma. The CDR3 nucleotides read TGTGCCAGCAGCATCCCCTCAGAAGGGGGGGAGCACACCGGGGAGCTGTTTTTT. The encoded protein is CASSIPSEGGEHTGELFF.